This T cell receptor (beta chain) was recovered during a study of identical twins' blood T cells. Across the whole study: Roughly 6 alpha and roughly six beta libraries together yielded tens of millions of reads.

Three pairs of healthy female monozygous twins were the donors. The three twin pairs were reared together, likely meeting the same infections. Germline CDR1 and CDR2: LNHDA and SQIVND (reference sequence). The CDR3 is 15 residues long. Trimming removed 3 bases at V and 4 bases at J, with 12 bases between. Sample barcodes were added at both library ends during cDNA synthesis. Using its own MiXCR run on the 5' RACE reads, TCRdb lists one record per CDR3 protein. The table has 350,000 to 400,000 distinct CDR3 sequences, 25% to 35% seen once. The genes are TRBV19 and TRBJ2-2, with D hard to call. Sequencing input: PBMCs. This sequence originates from a woman aged 18 to 49 in good health. In DNA, the CDR3 is TGTGCCAGTAGTATTGATAGGGCGTTCACCGGGGAGCTGTTTTTT. This sequence encodes CASSIDRAFTGELFF.